These T cell receptor beta chains were read from a single sample in a study of shared clonotypes between healthy human individuals. Here immunoSEQ multiplex PCR was the method, and the copy in TCRdb shows in-frame clones only, minus some. The sample consists of 100,000 or so clones, approximately 70% of them appearing once. Sequenced sample: memory CD8+ T cells sorted from blood. These receptors all stem from a woman under 40 in good health. The CDR3 runs from the conserved cysteine through the conserved F or W. A D gene is named only where the DNA matches it firmly. Rows give clone size only sometimes, using once, few, many, or a class for an expanded clone.

j_call d_call v_call clone_size cdr3_nt cdr3_aa
TRBJ2-7 TRBD1 TRBV6-1 few TGTGCCAGCAGTGAAATAGGACAGGTGTTCGAGCAGTACTTC CASSEIGQVFEQYF
TRBJ2-2 - TRBV10-1 - TGCGCCAGCAGACAGGGTAACACCGGGGAGCTGTTTTTT CASRQGNTGELFF
TRBJ1-2 - TRBV19 - TGTGCCAGTAGTATCGGGGTCAGCTATGGCTACACCTTC CASSIGVSYGYTF
TRBJ2-7 - TRBV5-4 - TGTGCCAGCAGCTTGGGGGCAGAAGAGGCCTACGAGCAGTACTTC CASSLGAEEAYEQYF
TRBJ2-1 TRBD2 TRBV4-1 - TGCGCCAGCAGCCAAGTCGTTCGGCGGGAGCCTCATGAGCAGTTCTTC CASSQVVRREPHEQFF
TRBJ1-1 TRBD1 TRBV9 - TGTGCCAGCAGTCGATACAGGGGGGATGTGAACACTGAAGCTTTCTTT CASSRYRGDVNTEAFF
TRBJ1-4 - TRBV7-9 once TGTGCCAGCAGCCCGGTTGAAAAACTGTTTTTT CASSPVEKLFF
TRBJ2-1 TRBD2 TRBV27 - TGTGCCAGCAGTCCCCGGGAGGGAAGCTCCTACAATGAGCAGTTCTTC CASSPREGSSYNEQFF
TRBJ2-3 TRBD2 TRBV2 - TGTGCCAGCAGTGATATGTCGCGGGAGGCCCCAGCGAGAGATACGCAGTATTTT CASSDMSREAPARDTQYF
TRBJ2-1 - TRBV7-9 once TGTGCCAGCAGCTTGGGTTCCCTCCCCAATGAGCAGTTCTTC CASSLGSLPNEQFF
TRBJ2-7 - TRBV4-1 - TGCGCCAGCAGCCAAGTAGGAGGGGGAGACTACGAGCAGTACTTC CASSQVGGGDYEQYF
TRBJ2-5 TRBD1 TRBV27 once TGTGCCAGCAAACCCGGACAGGGCCTCTTCCAAGAGACCCAGTACTTC CASKPGQGLFQETQYF
TRBJ1-2 - TRBV7-9 - TGTGCCAGCAGCTTAGTGGCGGACCCTAACTATGGCTACACCTTC CASSLVADPNYGYTF
TRBJ2-7 - TRBV5-6 - TGTGCCAGCAGCTTGTCAGCGGACCCGTACGAGCAGTACTTC CASSLSADPYEQYF
TRBJ2-3 - TRBV28 many TGTGCCAGCAGTTTGCAATCTAGTCACACAGATACGCAGTATTTT CASSLQSSHTDTQYF
TRBJ2-1 - TRBV28 - TGTGCCACCGGGACTCCGACCTACAATGAGCAGTTCTTC CATGTPTYNEQFF
TRBJ2-7 TRBD1 TRBV5-1 - TGCGCCAGCAGCTTGACAACGGGACAGTTCAACTCCTACGAGCAGTACTTC CASSLTTGQFNSYEQYF
TRBJ2-7 TRBD2 TRBV30 - TGTGCCAGCAAGACTAGCCGAGGTGAGCAGTACTTC CASKTSRGEQYF
TRBJ1-1 - TRBV9 - TGTGCCAGCAGCGTAGGGGGAGGAAGCACTGAAGCTTTCTTT CASSVGGGSTEAFF